This section outlines one T cell receptor (beta chain) sequence together with its context. The data belong to a study of regulatory T cells in long-lasting Graves disease. Study information: Graves' cases, newly diagnosed, had used antithyroid drugs under 3 months.

Time point defined: newly diagnosed GD, antithyroid drugs for less than 3 months. From RNA extracted from PBMCs, the TCR library was made. V was pared by 0 bases and J by 10 bases, with 25 bases between. The CDR3 sequence is 17 residues long. The germline V gene encodes CDR1 SGHVS and CDR2 FQNEAQ. iRepertoire HTBI primers and Arm-PCR of CDR3 regions built TCR beta libraries. MiXCR, applied by TCRdb to the multiplex PCR reads, yields one record per CDR3 protein. Among approximately 300,000 distinct CDR3 sequences listed, 15% to 20% were seen once. The clonotype originates from a female donor with Graves disease. The input for sequencing was peripheral blood mononuclear cells (PBMCs), taken at new diagnosis, from a patient treated with antithyroid drugs. This chain links TRBV7-8 with TRBJ2-7; TRBD1 is a possible D gene (5 bases). The CDR3 protein is CASSLAGLGHPTADQYF. CDR3 nucleotides: TGTGCCAGCAGCTTAGCGGGGCTTGGCCACCCTACGGCTGATCAGTACTTC.